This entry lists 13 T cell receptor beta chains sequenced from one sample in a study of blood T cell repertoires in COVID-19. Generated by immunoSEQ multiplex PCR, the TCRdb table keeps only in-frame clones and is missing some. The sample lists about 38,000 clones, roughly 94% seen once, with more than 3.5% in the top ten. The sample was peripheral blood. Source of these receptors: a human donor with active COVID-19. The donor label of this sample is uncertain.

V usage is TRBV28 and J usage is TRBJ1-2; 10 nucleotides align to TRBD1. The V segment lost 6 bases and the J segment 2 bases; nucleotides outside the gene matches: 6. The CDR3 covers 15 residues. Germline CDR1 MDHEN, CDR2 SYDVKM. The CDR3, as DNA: TGTGCCAGCAGGCGACAGGGGGCTTTGAACTATGGCTACACCTTC. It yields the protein CASRRQGALNYGYTF.

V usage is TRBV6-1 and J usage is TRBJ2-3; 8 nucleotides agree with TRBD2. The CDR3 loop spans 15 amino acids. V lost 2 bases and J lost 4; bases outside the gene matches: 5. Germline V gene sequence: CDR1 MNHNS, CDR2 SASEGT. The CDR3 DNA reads TGTGCCAGCAGTGAAAAGCGGGGGCTCCCAGATACGCAGTATTTT. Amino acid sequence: CASSEKRGLPDTQYF.

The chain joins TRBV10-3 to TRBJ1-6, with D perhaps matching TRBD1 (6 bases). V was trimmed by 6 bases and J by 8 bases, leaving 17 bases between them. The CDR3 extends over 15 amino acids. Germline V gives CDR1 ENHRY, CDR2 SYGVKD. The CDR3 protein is CAISAPGRGDSPLHF. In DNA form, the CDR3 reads TGTGCCATCAGCGCCCCGGGGAGGGGGGATTCACCCCTCCACTTT.

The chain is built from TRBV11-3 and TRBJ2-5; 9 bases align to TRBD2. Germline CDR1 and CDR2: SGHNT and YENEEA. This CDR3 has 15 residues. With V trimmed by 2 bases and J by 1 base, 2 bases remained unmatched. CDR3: CASSLPAGGQETQYF. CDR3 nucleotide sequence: TGTGCCAGCAGCTTACCAGCGGGGGGCCAAGAGACCCAGTACTTC.

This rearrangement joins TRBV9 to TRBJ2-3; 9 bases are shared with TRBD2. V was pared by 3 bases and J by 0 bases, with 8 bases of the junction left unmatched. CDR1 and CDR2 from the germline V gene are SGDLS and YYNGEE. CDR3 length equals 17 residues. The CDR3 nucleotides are TGTGCCAGCAGCGGACGAGTAGCGGGGGCCAGCACAGATACGCAGTATTTT. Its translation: CASSGRVAGASTDTQYF. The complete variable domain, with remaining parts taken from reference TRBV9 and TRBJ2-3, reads DSGVTQTPKHLITATGQRVTLRCSPRSGDLSVYWYQQSLDQGLQFLIQYYNGEERAKGNILERFSAQQFPDLHSELNLSSLELGDSALYFCASSGRVAGASTDTQYFGPGTRLTVL.

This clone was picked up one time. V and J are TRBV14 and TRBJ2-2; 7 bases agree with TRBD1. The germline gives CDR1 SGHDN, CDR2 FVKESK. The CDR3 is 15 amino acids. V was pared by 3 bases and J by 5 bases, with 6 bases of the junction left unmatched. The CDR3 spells CASSQQGVRTGELFF. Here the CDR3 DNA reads TGTGCCAGCAGCCAGCAGGGGGTTAGGACCGGGGAGCTGTTTTTT.

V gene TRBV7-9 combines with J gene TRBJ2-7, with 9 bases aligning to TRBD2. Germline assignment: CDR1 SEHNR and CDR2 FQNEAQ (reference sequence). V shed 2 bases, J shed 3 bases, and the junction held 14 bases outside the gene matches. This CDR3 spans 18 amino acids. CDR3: CASSLSPWNSGGGYEQYF. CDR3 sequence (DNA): TGTGCCAGCAGCTTAAGCCCCTGGAATAGCGGGGGTGGCTACGAGCAGTACTTC.

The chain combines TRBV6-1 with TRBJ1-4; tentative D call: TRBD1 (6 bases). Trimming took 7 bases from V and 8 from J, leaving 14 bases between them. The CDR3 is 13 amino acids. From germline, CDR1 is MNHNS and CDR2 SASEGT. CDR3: CASIRGADEKLFF. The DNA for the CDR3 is TGTGCCAGCATACGGGGGGCTGACGAAAAACTGTTTTTT.

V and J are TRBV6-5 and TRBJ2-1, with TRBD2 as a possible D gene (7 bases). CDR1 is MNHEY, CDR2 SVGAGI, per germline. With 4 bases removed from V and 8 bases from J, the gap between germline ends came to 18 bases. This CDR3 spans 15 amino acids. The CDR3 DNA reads TGTGCCAGCAGTTCCGCACTCATAGGGGGGGATGAGCAGTTCTTC. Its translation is CASSSALIGGDEQFF.

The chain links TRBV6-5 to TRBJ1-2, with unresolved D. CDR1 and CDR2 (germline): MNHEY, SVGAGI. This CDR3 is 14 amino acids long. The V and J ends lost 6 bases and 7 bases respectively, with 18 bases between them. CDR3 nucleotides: TGTGCCAGCAGCCCCCAGAGGAAATCAAGTGGCTACACCTTC. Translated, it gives CASSPQRKSSGYTF.

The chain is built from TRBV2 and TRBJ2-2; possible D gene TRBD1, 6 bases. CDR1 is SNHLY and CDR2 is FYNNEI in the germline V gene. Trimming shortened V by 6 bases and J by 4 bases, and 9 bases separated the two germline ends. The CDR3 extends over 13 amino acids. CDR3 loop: CASRQGGTGELFF. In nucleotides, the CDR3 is TGTGCCAGCAGACAGGGCGGCACCGGGGAGCTGTTTTTT.

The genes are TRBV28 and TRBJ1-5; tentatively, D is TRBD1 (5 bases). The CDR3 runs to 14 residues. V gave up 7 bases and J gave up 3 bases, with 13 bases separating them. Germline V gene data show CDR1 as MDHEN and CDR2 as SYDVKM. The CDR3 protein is CASNQGSNNQPQHF. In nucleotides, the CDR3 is TGTGCCAGCAACCAGGGTTCTAACAATCAGCCCCAGCATTTT. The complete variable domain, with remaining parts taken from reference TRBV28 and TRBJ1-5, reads DVKVTQSSRYLVKRTGEKVFLECVQDMDHENMFWYRQDPGLGLRLIYFSYDVKMKEKGDIPEGYSVSREKKERFSLILESASTNQTSMYLCASNQGSNNQPQHFGDGTRLSIL.

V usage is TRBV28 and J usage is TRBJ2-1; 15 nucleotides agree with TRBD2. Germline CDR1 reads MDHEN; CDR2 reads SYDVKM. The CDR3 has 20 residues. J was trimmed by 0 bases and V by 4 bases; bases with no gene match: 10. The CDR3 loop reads CASSWGTSGRRWGSYNEQFF. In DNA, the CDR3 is TGTGCCAGCAGTTGGGGGACTAGCGGGAGGAGATGGGGCTCCTACAATGAGCAGTTCTTC.